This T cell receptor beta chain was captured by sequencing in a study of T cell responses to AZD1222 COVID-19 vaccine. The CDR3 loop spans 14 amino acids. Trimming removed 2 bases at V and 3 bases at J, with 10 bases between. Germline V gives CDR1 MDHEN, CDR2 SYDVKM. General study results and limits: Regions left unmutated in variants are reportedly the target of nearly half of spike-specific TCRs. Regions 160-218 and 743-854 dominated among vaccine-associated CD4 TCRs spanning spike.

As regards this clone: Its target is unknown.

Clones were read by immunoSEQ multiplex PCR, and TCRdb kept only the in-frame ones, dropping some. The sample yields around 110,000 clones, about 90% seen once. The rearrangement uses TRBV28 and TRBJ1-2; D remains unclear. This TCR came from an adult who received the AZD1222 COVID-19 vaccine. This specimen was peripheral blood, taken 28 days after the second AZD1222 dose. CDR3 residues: CASSLPQDYYGYTF. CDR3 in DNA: TGTGCCAGCAGTTTACCGCAGGATTACTATGGCTACACCTTC.